One sample yielded the 4 T cell receptor beta chains listed below, sequenced in a study of T cells in Graves' hyperthyroidism and ophthalmopathy (dated by TCRdb to between 2017 and 2020). To prepare the library, multiplex PCR was applied. The sample was run on an Illumina HiSeq 2000. The TCR beta CDR3 regions were amplified from the RNA transcripts. The first round of RT-PCR for the TCR CDR3 was performed with the HTBI primer set and the Qiagen OneStep RT-PCR kit. The public reads were run again by TCRdb, first through fastp at Q25 and then through MiXCR, and only productive beta chains were kept. Rows are unified per CDR3 protein, each entry keeping the most common DNA and genes. For this sample the table gives over 400,000 distinct CDR3 sequences, of which 14% to 15% were detected only once. Less than 15% of the sample lies in the top ten. Sequencing was performed on blood. The source of these receptors is a man aged 18 to 29 with Graves' ophthalmopathy.

The rearrangement joins TRBV5-1 to TRBJ2-7, with D unclear. Per germline, CDR1 SGHRS and CDR2 YFSETQ. The CDR3 contains 14 residues. Trimming removed 0 bases from V and 5 bases from J, with 12 bases in between. The CDR3 spells CASSLGEGEDEQYF. CDR3 nucleotides: TGCGCCAGCAGCTTGGGTGAAGGAGAGGACGAGCAGTACTTC.

The chain carries TRBV12-5 and TRBJ2-5; TRBD1 matches at 11 bases. The CDR3 is 16 residues long. Germline V gene lookup returns CDR1 LGHNT and CDR2 FRNRAP. The V gene end was trimmed by 9 bases and the J gene end by 3 bases; junction bases not matched to a gene: 12. CDR3 nucleotides: TGTGCTAGAGGTGGCCGGGACAGGGGGGTCGAAGAGACCCAGTACTTC. This translates into CARGGRDRGVEETQYF.

The table lists this clonotype with many counts. V usage is TRBV12-3 or TRBV12-4 and J usage is TRBJ2-7; TRBD2 agrees at 9 bases. V dropped 3 bases and J dropped 5; count of bases not matched to a gene: 2. There are 13 residues in the CDR3. The CDR3 reads CASSLTSGHEQYF. CDR3 DNA sequence: TGTGCCAGCAGTTTGACTAGCGGACACGAGCAGTACTTC.

Many counts were recorded for this clonotype. This sequence joins TRBV7-2 and TRBJ2-1; D is unresolved. Germline CDR1 and CDR2: SGHTA and FQGNSA. This CDR3 has 14 amino acids. Trimming cost V 1 base and J 5 bases, with 9 bases left between them. This CDR3 reads CASSLGLVNNEQFF. In DNA, the CDR3 is TGTGCCAGCAGCTTAGGACTGGTAAACAATGAGCAGTTCTTC.